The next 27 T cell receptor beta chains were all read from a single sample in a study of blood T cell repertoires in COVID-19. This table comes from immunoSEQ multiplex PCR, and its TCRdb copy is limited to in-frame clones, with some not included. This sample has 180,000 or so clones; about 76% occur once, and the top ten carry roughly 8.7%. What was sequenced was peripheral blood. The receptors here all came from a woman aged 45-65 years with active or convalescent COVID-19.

In DNA form, the CDR3 reads TGTGCCAGCGGTCACAGGGTCGAGACCCAGTACTTC. This translates into CASGHRVETQYF. The chain links TRBV12-3 or TRBV12-4 to TRBJ2-5, with a weak D call TRBD1 (6 bases). The CDR3 spans 12 residues. The V and J ends lost 8 bases and 5 bases respectively, with 12 bases between them.

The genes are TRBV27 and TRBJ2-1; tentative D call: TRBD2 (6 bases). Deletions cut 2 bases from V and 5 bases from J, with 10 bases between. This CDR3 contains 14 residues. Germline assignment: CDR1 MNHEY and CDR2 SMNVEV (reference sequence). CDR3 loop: CASSLGGGDNEQFF. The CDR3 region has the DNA TGTGCCAGCAGTTTAGGGGGAGGCGACAATGAGCAGTTCTTC.

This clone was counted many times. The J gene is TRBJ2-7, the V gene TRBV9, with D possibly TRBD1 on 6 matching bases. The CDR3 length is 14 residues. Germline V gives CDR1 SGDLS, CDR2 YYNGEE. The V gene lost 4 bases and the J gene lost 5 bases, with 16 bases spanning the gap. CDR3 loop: CASSLYDRSNEQYF. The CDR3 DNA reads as TGTGCCAGCAGCCTCTACGACAGGTCCAACGAGCAGTACTTC.

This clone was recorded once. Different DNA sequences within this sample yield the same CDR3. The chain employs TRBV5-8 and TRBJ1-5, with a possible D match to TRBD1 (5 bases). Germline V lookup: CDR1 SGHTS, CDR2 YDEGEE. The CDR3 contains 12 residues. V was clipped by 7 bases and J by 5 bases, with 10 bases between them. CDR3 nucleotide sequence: TGTGCCAGCGGGCTCAGGGATCAGCCCCAGCATTTT. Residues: CASGLRDQPQHF. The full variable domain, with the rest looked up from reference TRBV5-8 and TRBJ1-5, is EAGVTQSPTHLIKTRGQQATLRCSPISGHTSVYWYQQALGLGLQFLLWYDEGEERNRGNFPPRFSGRQFPNYSSELNVNALELEDSALYLCASGLRDQPQHFGDGTRLSIL.

The CDR3 reads CASSSPRTGVGELFF. The DNA of the CDR3 is TGTGCCAGTAGTAGCCCAAGGACGGGAGTCGGGGAGCTGTTTTTT. The chain recombines TRBV19 with TRBJ2-2; maybe TRBD2 (6 bases). The V gene lost 4 bases and the J gene lost 7 bases, with 16 bases spanning the gap. The CDR3 has 15 amino acids. Per the germline V gene, CDR1 is LNHDA and CDR2 is SQIVND (reference sequence).

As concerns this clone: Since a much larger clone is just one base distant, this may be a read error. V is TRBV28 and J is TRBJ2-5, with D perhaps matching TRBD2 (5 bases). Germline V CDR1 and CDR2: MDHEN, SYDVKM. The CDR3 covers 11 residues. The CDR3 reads CANSLRENQYF. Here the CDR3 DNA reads TGTGCCAACAGTTTAAGGGAGAACCAGTACTTC. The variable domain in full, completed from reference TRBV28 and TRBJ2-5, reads DVKVTQSSRYLVKRTGEKVFLECVQDMDHENMFWYRQDPGLGLRLIYFSYDVKMKEKGDIPEGYSVSREKKERFSLILESASTNQTSMYLCANSLRENQYFGPGTRLLVL.

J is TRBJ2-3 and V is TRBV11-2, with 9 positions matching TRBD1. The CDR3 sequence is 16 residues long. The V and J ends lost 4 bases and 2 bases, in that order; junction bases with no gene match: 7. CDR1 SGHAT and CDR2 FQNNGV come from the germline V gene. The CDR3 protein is CASSSGQGGFTDTQYF. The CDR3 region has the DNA TGTGCCAGCAGCTCGGGACAGGGAGGGTTCACAGATACGCAGTATTTT.

CDR3 region: CASSQDHGQGMEKLFF. CDR3 coding DNA: TGTGCCAGCAGCCAAGATCATGGGCAGGGAATGGAAAAACTGTTTTTT. V gene TRBV4-2 combines with J gene TRBJ1-4; tentatively, D is TRBD1 (5 bases). V lost 0 bases and J lost 8, with 16 bases in between. The CDR3 covers 16 residues. Per the germline V gene, CDR1 is LGHNA and CDR2 is YNFKEQ.

CDR3 in DNA: TGTGCCAGCAGCTTAGCCCTAGGGACTAGCGGGAGAGGAGATACGCAGTATTTT. This codes for CASSLALGTSGRGDTQYF. The chain has TRBV7-2 and TRBJ2-3, with 14 bases aligning to TRBD2. Germline assignment: CDR1 SGHTA and CDR2 FQGNSA. With V trimmed by 0 bases and J by 5 bases, 7 bases remained unmatched. The CDR3 has 18 residues.

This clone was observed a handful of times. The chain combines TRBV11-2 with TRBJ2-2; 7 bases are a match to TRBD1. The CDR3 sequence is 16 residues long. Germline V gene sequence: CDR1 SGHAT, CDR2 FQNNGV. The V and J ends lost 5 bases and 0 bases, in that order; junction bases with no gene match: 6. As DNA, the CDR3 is TGTGCCAGCAGCCTATCCGGGACAGCGAACACCGGGGAGCTGTTTTTT. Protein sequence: CASSLSGTANTGELFF.

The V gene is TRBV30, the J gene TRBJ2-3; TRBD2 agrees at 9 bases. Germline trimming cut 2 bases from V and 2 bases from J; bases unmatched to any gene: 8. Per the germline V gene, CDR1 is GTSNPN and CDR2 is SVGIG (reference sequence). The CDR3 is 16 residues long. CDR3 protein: CAWSRPTSGNTDTQYF. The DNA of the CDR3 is TGTGCCTGGAGTCGGCCGACTAGCGGAAACACAGATACGCAGTATTTT.

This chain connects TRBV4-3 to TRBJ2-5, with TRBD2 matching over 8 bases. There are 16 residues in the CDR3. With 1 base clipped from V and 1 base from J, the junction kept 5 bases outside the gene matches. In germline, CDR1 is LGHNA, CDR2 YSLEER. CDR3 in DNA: TGCGCCAGCAGCCAAGGGGTAGCGGGGTCCCAAGAGACCCAGTACTTC. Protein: CASSQGVAGSQETQYF.

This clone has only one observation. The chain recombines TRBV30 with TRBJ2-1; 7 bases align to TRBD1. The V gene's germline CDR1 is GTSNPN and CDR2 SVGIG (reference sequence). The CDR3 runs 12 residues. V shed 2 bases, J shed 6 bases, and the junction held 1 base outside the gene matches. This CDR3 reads CAWSKGANEQFF. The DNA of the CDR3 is TGTGCCTGGAGTAAGGGGGCCAATGAGCAGTTCTTC.

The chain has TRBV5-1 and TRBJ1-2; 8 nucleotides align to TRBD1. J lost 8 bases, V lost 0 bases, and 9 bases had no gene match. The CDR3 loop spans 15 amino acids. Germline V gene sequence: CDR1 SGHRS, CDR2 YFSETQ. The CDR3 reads CASSLVQGVLRGYTF. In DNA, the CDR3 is TGCGCCAGCAGCTTGGTACAGGGGGTATTAAGGGGCTACACCTTC. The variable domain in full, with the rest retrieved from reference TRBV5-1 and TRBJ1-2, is KAGVTQTPRYLIKTRGQQVTLSCSPISGHRSVSWYQQTPGQGLQFLFEYFSETQRNKGNFPGRFSGRQFSNSRSEMNVSTLELGDSALYLCASSLVQGVLRGYTFGSGTRLTVV.

This chain's CDR3 is CAWSVGAENQPQHF. In DNA form, the CDR3 reads TGTGCCTGGAGTGTAGGGGCAGAAAATCAGCCCCAGCATTTT. The chain combines TRBV30 with TRBJ1-5; maybe TRBD1 (5 bases). V was shortened by 0 bases and J by 4 bases, with 10 bases between the two germline ends. In germline, CDR1 is GTSNPN, CDR2 SVGIG (reference sequence). The CDR3 is made up of 14 amino acids.

Here the CDR3 reads CAWSPRTSGGTDTQYF. The CDR3 coding sequence is TGTGCCTGGAGTCCGCGGACTAGCGGGGGAACAGATACGCAGTATTTT. The rearrangement links TRBV30 to TRBJ2-3; 13 bases fit TRBD2. The trim removed 2 bases at V and 3 bases at J, leaving 5 bases unmatched. CDR3 size: 16 residues. Germline V lookup: CDR1 GTSNPN, CDR2 SVGIG (reference sequence).

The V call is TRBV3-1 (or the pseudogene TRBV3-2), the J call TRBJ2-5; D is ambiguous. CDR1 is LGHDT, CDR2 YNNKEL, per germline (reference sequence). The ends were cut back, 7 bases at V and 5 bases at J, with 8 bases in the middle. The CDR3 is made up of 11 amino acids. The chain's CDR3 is CASTLYETQYF. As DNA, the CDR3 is TGTGCCAGCACCCTCTATGAGACCCAGTACTTC.

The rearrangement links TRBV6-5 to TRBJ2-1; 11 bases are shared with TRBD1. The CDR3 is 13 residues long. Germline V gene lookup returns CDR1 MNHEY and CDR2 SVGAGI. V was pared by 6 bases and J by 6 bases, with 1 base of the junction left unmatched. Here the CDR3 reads CASRGTGGNEQFF. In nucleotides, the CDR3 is TGTGCCAGCAGGGGGACAGGGGGCAATGAGCAGTTCTTC.

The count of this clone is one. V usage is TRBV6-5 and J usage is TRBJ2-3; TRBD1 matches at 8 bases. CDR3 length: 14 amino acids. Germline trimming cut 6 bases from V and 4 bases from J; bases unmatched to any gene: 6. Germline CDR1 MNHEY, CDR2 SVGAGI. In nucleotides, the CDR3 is TGTGCCAGCAGCCCCAGGGGGCGAGCAGATACGCAGTATTTT. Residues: CASSPRGRADTQYF.

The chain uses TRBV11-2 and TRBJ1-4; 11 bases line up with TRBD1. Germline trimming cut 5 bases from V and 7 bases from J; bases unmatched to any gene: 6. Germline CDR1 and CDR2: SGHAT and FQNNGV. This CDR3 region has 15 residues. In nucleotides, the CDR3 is TGTGCCAGCAGCGCGCGGACAGGGGGCCGTGAAAAACTGTTTTTT. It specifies CASSARTGGREKLFF.

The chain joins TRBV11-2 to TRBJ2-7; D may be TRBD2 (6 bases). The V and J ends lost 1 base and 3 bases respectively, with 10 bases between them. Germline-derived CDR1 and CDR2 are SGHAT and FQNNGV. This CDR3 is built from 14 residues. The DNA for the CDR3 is TGTGCCAGCAGCTTAGGAGGTAGCGGCTACGAGCAGTACTTC. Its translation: CASSLGGSGYEQYF. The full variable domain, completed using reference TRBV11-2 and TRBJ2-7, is EAGVAQSPRYKIIEKRQSVAFWCNPISGHATLYWYQQILGQGPKLLIQFQNNGVVDDSQLPKDRFSAERLKGVDSTLKIQPAKLEDSAVYLCASSLGGSGYEQYFGPGTRLTVT.

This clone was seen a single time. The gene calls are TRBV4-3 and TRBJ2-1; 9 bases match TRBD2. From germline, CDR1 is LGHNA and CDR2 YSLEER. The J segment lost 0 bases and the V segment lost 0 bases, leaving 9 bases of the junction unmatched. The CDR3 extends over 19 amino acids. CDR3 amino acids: CASSQDLTSGSSSYNEQFF. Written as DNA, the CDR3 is TGCGCCAGCAGCCAAGATTTGACTAGCGGATCGAGCTCCTACAATGAGCAGTTCTTC.

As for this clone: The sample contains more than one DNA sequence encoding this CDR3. CDR3 coding DNA: TGTGCCAGCAGCCCAAGCGGGGTGAGCACAGATACGCAGTATTTT. Translating gives CASSPSGVSTDTQYF. The chain recombines TRBV7-2 with TRBJ2-3, with 7 bases lining up with TRBD2. This CDR3 has 15 amino acids. Unmatched junction bases numbered 5, after V lost 5 bases and J lost 0 bases. Germline values: CDR1 SGHTA, CDR2 FQGNSA.

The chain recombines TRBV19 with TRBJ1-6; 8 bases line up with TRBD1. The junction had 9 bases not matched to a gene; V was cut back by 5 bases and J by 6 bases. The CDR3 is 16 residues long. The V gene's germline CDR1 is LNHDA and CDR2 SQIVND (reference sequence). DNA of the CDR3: TGTGCCAGTAGTCAATCGACAGGGGCGGGTAATTCACCCCTCCACTTT. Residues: CASSQSTGAGNSPLHF.

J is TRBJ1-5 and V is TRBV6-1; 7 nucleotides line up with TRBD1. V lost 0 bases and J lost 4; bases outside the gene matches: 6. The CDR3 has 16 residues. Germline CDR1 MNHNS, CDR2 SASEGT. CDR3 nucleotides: TGTGCCAGCAGTGAAGCGACAGGGTCGTGGAATCAGCCCCAGCATTTT. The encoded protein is CASSEATGSWNQPQHF.

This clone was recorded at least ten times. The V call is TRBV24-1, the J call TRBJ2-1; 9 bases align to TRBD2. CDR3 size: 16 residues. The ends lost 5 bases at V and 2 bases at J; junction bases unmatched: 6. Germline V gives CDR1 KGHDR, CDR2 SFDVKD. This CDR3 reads CATSASAGGPYNEQFF. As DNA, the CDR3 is TGTGCCACCAGTGCCTCAGCGGGAGGCCCCTACAATGAGCAGTTCTTC.

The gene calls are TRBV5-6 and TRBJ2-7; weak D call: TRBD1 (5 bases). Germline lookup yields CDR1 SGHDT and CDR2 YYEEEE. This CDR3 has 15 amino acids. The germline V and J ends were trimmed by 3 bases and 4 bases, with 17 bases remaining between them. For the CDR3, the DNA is TGTGCCAGCAGCTCGCGCAACAGGTTTCGGTACGAGCAGTACTTC. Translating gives CASSSRNRFRYEQYF.